This T cell receptor beta chain was identified during a study of T-cell reconstitution after alpha-beta-depleted transplantation in children. The trim removed 1 base at V and 5 bases at J, leaving 2 bases unmatched. The CDR3 extends over 14 amino acids. Germline V gene lookup returns CDR1 SGHTA and CDR2 FQGNSA. About this clonotype itself: A single base separates this from a much larger clone, so it may be a read error.

Preparation of the TCRbeta library used unique molecular identifiers. TCRdb passed the PCR reads through MiXCR, listing each CDR3 protein once. The data contain around 600,000 distinct CDR3 sequences, approximately 16% of them singletons. The sample was PBMCs from the stem cell graft donor, taken from the stem cell graft. The rearrangement joins TRBV7-2 to TRBJ2-7; 10 bases align to TRBD1. This TCR was recovered from a human donor who donated a stem cell graft to a child with acute myeloid leukemia. The CDR3 bases are TGTGCCAGCAGCTTAGGGGACAGGGGCCACGAGCAGTACTTC. Its protein is CASSLGDRGHEQYF.